This T cell receptor (beta chain) comes out of a study of a mutant IDH1 vaccine in newly diagnosed glioma. As to this clone: The antigen remains unidentified.

The time point here: week 5, during vaccination. Doses of 300 ug of mutant IDH1 20-mer peptide were given with topical imiquimod. New WHO grade 3 or 4 astrocytomas that were IDH1-mutant and ATRX-lost had been found in donors. The method was immunoSEQ multiplex PCR; TCRdb's version includes in-frame clones alone and lacks a portion of them. Altogether about 30,000 clones are present, roughly 80% being singletons, with the ten largest covering approximately 24%. Overall study results and limits: Seemingly, top peripheral T cell clonotype changes bore no relation to pseudoprogression.

The receptor was isolated from a man aged 25-45 years with glioma. This sample comprised PBMCs, obtained from a glioma patient whose treatment included an IDH1 peptide vaccine.

The CDR3 here is CASSSPRAGDGETQYF. CDR3 nucleotides: TGTGCCAGCAGTAGCCCGCGGGCAGGCGATGGGGAGACCCAGTACTTC. V and J are TRBV6-6 and TRBJ2-5; a weak D match, TRBD2 (5 bases). The CDR3 contains 16 residues. V was clipped by 5 bases and J by 5 bases, with 21 bases between them. CDR1 is MNHNY, CDR2 SVGAGI, per germline (reference sequence).